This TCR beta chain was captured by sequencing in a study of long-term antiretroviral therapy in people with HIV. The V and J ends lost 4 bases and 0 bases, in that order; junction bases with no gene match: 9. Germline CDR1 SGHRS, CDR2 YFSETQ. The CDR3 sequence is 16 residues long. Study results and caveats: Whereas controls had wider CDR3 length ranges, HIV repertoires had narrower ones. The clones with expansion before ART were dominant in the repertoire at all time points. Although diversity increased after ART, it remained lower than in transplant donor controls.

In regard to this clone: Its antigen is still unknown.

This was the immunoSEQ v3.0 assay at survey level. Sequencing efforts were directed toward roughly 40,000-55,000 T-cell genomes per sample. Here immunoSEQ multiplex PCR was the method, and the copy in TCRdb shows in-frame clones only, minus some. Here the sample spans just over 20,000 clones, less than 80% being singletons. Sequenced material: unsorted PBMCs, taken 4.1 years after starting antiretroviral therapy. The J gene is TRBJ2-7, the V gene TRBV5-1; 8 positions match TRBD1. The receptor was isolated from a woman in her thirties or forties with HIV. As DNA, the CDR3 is TGCGCCAGCAGCGAGGGAGCGACAGGGGCCTCCTACGAGCAGTACTTC. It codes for CASSEGATGASYEQYF.